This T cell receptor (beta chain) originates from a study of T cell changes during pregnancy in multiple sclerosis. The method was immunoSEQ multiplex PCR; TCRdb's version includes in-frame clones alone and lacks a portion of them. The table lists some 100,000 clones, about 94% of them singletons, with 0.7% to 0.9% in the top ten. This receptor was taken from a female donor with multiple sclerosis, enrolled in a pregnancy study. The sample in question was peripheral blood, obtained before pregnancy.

CDR3 region: CASSLELLAYGTQYF. The CDR3 bases are TGTGCCAGCAGCTTAGAGTTACTAGCCTATGGTACGCAGTATTTT. The chain is built from TRBV11-2 and TRBJ2-3; weak D call: TRBD2 (6 bases). V was shortened by 0 bases and J by 8 bases, with 15 bases between the two germline ends. This CDR3 is 15 amino acids long. From germline, CDR1 is SGHAT and CDR2 FQNNGV.